This T cell receptor (beta chain) was obtained from a study of blood T cell repertoires in COVID-19. On the study more broadly: The cDNA or gDNA used as material had been derived from T cells, B-cell-depleted T cells, or PBMCs.

As handled by the study authors: Reference gene primer amplification in the assay estimated nucleated cell counts. TCRdb's copy holds only in-frame clones and misses some; the assay was immunoSEQ multiplex PCR. V, J and clone size reflect that table, while D and trimming were determined from the DNA. The profile covers over 5,000 clones, with around 90% appearing a single time and approximately 5.7% taken by the ten largest. V shed 1 base and J shed 6 bases, with 7 bases lying between them. The CDR3 length is 14 residues. Per the germline V gene, CDR1 is LGHDT and CDR2 is YNNKEL (reference sequence).

This chain uses TRBV3-1 (or the pseudogene TRBV3-2) with TRBJ1-6; D not certain. Sequencing was performed on peripheral blood. The sequence derives from a man aged 55 to 70 with acute or convalescent COVID-19. CDR3 sequence: CASSQGMSNSPLHF. The CDR3 DNA follows: TGTGCCAGCAGCCAAGGAATGAGTAATTCACCCCTCCACTTT.